The present entry profiles one T cell receptor (beta chain) with its context. Clones were read by immunoSEQ multiplex PCR, and TCRdb kept only the in-frame ones, dropping some. This table has some 250,000 clones, 70% to 90% appearing once. The data are from a study of blood T cell repertoires in COVID-19. Study-wide context: COVID-19 samples, acute and convalescent, were from the United States, Italy and Spain. The cDNA or gDNA used as material had been derived from T cells, B-cell-depleted T cells, or PBMCs.

Sequenced: peripheral blood. The clonotype originates from a woman aged 40 to 50 who had recovered from COVID-19.

This chain's CDR3 is CASSERARLGYGYTF. The CDR3 region has the DNA TGTGCCAGCAGCGAGAGGGCCCGGCTAGGCTATGGCTACACCTTC. V usage is TRBV7-2 and J usage is TRBJ1-2; no reliable D call. This CDR3 has 15 residues. Trimming shortened V by 5 bases and J by 4 bases, and 17 bases separated the two germline ends. Per germline, CDR1 SGHTA and CDR2 FQGNSA.